The rows below give T cell receptor beta chains drawn from one sample of a study of graft-versus-host responses after intestinal transplantation. The protocol was immunoSEQ multiplex PCR, while the TCRdb copy is restricted to in-frame clones and leaves out a portion. The sample includes 55,000 to 70,000 clones, 90% to 95% seen only once; the top ten take under 3%. Material: PBMCs, obtained 118 days after intestinal transplantation. These receptor sequences come from a human patient who received an intestinal transplant, so some T cells may come from the graft donor. Each CDR3 is given with its conserved first and last residue.

TRBV9,CASSSGGRGHSNQPQHF
TRBV15,CATSSNRISNQPQHF
TRBV6-6,CASRTSAVGELFF
TRBV7-6,CASSFRRSSYEQYF
TRBV6-5,CASSYGEGQGNQPQHF
TRBV6-5,CASSRSRQFTDTQYF
TRBV19,CASSSPGQGSYTF
TRBV23-1,CASQAGRFQYF
TRBV5-4,CASSLDLAGDNEQFF
TRBV4-1,CASSPGQGTNTEAFF
TRBV15,CATSRVGQAYEQYF
TRBV27,CASSFSAAHEQYF
TRBV9,CASRKGHFGNTIYF
TRBV15,CATSRDIGPYEQYF
TRBV5-6,CASSLSGELFF
TRBV15,CATRARVTFEAFF
TRBV7-9,CASSPSDNEKLFF
TRBV7-7,CASSPRTSGRGHEQFF
TRBV2,CASREVGAGGNQPQHF
TRBV28,CASSLQGGGNEKLFF
TRBV9,CASSALAGSSYNEQFF
TRBV4-1,CASSQAGENIQYF
TRBV4-1,CASSQDHRETQYF
TRBV2,CASRRLAGNTGELFF
TRBV5-1,CASSFSTSGLYNEQFF
TRBV18,CASAENTEAFF
TRBV10-3,CAISRQGASSYEQYF
TRBV5-1,CASSPGTGNTGELFF
TRBV13,CASSLLVGRAGETQYF
TRBV7-9,CASSLALGADTQYF
TRBV7-6,CASTRGGDSYEQYF
TRBV6-5,CASSYSGGGKLYF
TRBV28,CASSPPWRGLINEQYF
TRBV7-4,CASSPELPGSEAFF
TRBV28,CASSLRWDPYEQYF
TRBV7-9,CASSLAGFTEAFF
TRBV6-5,CASSYGPGGSYNEQFF
TRBV15,CATSRDRGRANTEAFF
TRBV9,CASSVSGSTDTQYF
TRBV2,CASSSGNQEKLFF
TRBV7-9,CASRDTPKETQYF